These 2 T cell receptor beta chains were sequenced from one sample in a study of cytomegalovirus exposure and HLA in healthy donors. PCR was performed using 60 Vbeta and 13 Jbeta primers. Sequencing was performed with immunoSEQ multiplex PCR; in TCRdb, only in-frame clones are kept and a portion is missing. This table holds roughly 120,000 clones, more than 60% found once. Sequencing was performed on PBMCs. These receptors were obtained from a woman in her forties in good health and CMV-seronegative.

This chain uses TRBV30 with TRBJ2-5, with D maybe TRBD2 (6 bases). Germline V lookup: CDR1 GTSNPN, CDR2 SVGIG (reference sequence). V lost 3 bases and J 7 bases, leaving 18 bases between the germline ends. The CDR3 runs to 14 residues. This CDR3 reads CAWSPMTREGTQYF. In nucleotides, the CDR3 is TGTGCCTGGAGCCCTATGACTAGAGAGGGGACCCAGTACTTC.

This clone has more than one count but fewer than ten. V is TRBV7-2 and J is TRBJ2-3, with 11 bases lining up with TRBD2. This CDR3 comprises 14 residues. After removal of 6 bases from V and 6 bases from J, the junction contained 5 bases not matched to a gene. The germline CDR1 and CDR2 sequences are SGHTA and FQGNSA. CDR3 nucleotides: TGTGCCAGCAGGATAGCGGGGGGGAGGGATACGCAGTATTTT. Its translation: CASRIAGGRDTQYF.